In this sample, the clone carrying this T cell receptor beta chain turned up many times. Its antigen remains unknown. These data belong to a study of neurological immune-mediated disorders. Study-wide results and limits: Across subjects, no CDR3 amino acid sequence appeared in expanded clones of more than one subject, a finding that suggested private repertoires in all groups.

Trimming took 0 bases from V and 5 from J, leaving 0 bases between them. Germline lookup yields CDR1 SGHRS and CDR2 YFSETQ. The CDR3 sequence is 11 residues long. One entry per CDR3 protein results from TCRdb running MiXCR on the 5' RACE reads. The repertoire holds under 80,000 distinct CDR3 sequences, approximately 9.4% seen once, with around 1.7% in the top ten. The chain uses TRBV5-1 and TRBJ2-1; D is undetermined. Source material: PBMCs. The sequence was obtained from a man aged 45-65 years in good health. DNA for the CDR3: TGCGCCAGCAGCTTGGACAATGAGCAGTTCTTC. The encoded protein is CASSLDNEQFF.